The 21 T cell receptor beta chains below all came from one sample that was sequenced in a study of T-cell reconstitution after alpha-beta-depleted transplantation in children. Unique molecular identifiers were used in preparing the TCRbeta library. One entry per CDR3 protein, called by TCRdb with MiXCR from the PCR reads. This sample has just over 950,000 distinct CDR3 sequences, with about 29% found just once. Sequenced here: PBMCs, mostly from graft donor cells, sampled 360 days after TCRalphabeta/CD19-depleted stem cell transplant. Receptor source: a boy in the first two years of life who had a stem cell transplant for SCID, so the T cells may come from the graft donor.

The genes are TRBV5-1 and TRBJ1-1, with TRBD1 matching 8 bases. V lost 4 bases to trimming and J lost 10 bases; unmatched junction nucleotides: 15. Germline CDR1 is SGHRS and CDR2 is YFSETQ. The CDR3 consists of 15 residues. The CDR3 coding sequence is TGCGCCAGCAGCGCGCACCAGGGGGCTGTTGTCGGAGCTTTCTTT. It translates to CASSAHQGAVVGAFF.

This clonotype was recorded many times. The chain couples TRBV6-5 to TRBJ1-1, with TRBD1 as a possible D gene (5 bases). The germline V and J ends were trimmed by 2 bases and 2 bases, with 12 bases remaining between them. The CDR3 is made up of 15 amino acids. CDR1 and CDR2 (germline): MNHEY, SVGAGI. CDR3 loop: CASSYLGPHNTEAFF. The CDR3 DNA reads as TGTGCCAGCAGTTACCTGGGGCCCCATAACACTGAAGCTTTCTTT.

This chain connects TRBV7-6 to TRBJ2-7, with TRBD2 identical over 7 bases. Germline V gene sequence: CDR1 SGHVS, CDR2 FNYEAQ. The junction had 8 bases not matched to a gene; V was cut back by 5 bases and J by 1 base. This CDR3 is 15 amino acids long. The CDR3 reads CASSISAGSSYEQYF. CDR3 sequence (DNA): TGTGCCAGCAGCATTTCAGCGGGATCTTCCTACGAGCAGTACTTC.

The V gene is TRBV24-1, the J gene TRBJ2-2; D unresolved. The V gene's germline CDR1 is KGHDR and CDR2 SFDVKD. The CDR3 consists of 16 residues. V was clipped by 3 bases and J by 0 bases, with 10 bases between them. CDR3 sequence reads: CATSDQTRSNTGELFF. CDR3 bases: TGTGCCACCAGTGATCAGACCCGATCGAACACCGGGGAGCTGTTTTTT.

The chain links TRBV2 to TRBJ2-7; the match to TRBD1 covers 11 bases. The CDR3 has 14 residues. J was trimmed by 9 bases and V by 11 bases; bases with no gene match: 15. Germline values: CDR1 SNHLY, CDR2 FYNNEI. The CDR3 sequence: CAVQRDRGISRQYF. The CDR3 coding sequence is TGTGCCGTCCAACGGGACAGGGGGATATCTAGGCAGTACTTC.

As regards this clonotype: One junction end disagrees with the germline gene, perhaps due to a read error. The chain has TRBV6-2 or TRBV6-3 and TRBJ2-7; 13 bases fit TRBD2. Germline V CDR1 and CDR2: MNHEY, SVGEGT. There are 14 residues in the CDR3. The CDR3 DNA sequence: TGTGCCAGCCGTTACGGACTAGCGGGGGCCGAGCAGTACTTC. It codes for CASRYGLAGAEQYF.

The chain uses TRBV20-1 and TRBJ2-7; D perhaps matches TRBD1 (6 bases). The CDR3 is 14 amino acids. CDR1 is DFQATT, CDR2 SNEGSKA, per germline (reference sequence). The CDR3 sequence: CSPVAQGSIYEQYF. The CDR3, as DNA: TGCAGCCCGGTAGCACAGGGAAGTATCTACGAGCAGTACTTC.

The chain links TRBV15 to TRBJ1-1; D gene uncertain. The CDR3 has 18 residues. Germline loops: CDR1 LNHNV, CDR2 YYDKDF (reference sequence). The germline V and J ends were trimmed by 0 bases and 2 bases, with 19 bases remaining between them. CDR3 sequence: CATSRDRVRTDGNTEAFF. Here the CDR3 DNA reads TGTGCCACCAGCAGAGATAGGGTGCGGACCGACGGAAACACTGAAGCTTTCTTT.

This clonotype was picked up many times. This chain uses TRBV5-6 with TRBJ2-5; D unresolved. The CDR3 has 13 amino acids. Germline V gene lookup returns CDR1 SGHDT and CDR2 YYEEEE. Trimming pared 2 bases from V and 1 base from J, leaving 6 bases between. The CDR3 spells CASSFGSQETQYF. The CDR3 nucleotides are TGTGCCAGCAGCTTCGGGTCCCAAGAGACCCAGTACTTC.

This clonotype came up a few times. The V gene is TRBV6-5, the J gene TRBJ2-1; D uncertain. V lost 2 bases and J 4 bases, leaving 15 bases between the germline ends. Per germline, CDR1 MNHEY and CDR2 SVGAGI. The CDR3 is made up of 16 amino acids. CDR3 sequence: CASSYSQDEGYNEQFF. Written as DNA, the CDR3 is TGTGCCAGCAGTTACAGCCAGGACGAAGGTTACAATGAGCAGTTCTTC.

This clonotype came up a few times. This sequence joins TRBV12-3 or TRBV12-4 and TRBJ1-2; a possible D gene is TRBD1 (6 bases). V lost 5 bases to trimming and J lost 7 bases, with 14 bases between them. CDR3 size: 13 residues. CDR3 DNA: TGTGCCAGCAGTCTCAGGGGACCCGGTGGCTACACCTTC. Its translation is CASSLRGPGGYTF.

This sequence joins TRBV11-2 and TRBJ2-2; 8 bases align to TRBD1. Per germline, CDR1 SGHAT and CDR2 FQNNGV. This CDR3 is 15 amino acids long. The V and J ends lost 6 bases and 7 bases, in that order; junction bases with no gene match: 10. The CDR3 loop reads CASRVGQGANGELFF. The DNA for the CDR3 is TGTGCCAGCAGAGTCGGACAGGGTGCGAACGGGGAGCTGTTTTTT.

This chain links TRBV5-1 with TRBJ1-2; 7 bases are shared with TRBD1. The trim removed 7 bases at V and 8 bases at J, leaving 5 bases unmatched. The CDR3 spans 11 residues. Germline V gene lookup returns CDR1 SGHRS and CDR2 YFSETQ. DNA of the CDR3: TGCGCCAGCGAGGGGGCGGGCGGCTACACCTTC. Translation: CASEGAGGYTF.

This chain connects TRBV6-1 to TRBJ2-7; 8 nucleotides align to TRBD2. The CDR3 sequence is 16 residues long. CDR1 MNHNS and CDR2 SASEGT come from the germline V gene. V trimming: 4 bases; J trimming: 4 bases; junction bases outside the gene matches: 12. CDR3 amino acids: CASSVIIPASGYEQYF. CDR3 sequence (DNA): TGTGCCAGCAGTGTAATTATTCCGGCTAGCGGGTACGAGCAGTACTTC.

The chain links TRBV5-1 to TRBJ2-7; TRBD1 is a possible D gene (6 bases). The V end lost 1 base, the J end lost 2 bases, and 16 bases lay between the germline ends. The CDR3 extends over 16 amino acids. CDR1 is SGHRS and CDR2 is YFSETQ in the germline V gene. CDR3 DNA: TGCGCCAGCAGCTTGCATGGACAACAGGGAACCTACGAGCAGTACTTC. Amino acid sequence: CASSLHGQQGTYEQYF. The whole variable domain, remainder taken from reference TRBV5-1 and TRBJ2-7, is KAGVTQTPRYLIKTRGQQVTLSCSPISGHRSVSWYQQTPGQGLQFLFEYFSETQRNKGNFPGRFSGRQFSNSRSEMNVSTLELGDSALYLCASSLHGQQGTYEQYFGPGTRLTVT.

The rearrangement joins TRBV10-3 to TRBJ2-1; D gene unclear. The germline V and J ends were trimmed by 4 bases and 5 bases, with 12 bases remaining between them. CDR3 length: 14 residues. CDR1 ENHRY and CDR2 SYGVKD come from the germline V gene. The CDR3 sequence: CAISVARRNNEQFF. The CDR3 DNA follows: TGTGCCATCAGTGTGGCCAGGCGCAACAATGAGCAGTTCTTC.

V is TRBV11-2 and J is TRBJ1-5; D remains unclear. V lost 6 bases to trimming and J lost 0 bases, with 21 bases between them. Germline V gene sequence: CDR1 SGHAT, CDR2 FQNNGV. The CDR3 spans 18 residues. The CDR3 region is CASRIEGRPDHSNQPQHF. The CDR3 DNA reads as TGTGCCAGCAGGATAGAAGGTCGGCCAGACCATAGCAATCAGCCCCAGCATTTT.

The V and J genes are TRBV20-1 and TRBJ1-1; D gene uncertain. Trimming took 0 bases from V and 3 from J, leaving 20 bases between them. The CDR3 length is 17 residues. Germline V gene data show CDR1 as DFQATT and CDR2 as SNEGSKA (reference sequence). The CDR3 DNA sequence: TGCAGTGCTAGAGACCCGCGGAGAGGAGACCGGGACACTGAAGCTTTCTTT. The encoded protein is CSARDPRRGDRDTEAFF.

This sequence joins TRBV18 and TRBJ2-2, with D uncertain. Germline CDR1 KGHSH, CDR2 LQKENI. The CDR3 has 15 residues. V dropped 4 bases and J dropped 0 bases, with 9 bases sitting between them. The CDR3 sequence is CASSLLDTNTGELFF. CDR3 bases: TGTGCCAGCTCACTACTGGATACGAACACCGGGGAGCTGTTTTTT.

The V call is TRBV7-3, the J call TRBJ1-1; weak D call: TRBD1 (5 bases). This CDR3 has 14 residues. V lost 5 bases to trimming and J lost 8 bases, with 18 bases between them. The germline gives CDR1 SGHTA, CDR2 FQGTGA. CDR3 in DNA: TGTGCCAGCAGCCTCGGGGATAAGGGGAGCGAAGCTTTCTTT. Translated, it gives CASSLGDKGSEAFF. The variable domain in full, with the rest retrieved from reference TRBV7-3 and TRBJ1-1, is GAGVSQTPSNKVTEKGKYVELRCDPISGHTALYWYRQSLGQGPEFLIYFQGTGAADDSGLPNDRFFAVRPEGSVSTLKIQRTERGDSAVYLCASSLGDKGSEAFFGQGTRLTVV.

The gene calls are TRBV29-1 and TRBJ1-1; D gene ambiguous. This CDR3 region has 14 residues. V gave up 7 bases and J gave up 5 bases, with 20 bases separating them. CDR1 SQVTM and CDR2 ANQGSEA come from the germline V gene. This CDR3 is CSAAVPLIGTEAFF. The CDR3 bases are TGCAGCGCTGCGGTCCCCCTAATCGGGACTGAAGCTTTCTTT.